Listed here are 3 T cell receptor beta chains from one sample, sequenced in a study of cytomegalovirus exposure and HLA in healthy donors. PCR employed 60 Vbeta and 13 Jbeta primers. Profiling relied on immunoSEQ multiplex PCR, and the TCRdb table lists in-frame clones only, not all of them. The profile shows roughly 190,000 clones, around 75% of them singletons. Sequences were obtained from PBMCs. The receptors were sampled from a man between 35 and 55 years old in good health and CMV-seropositive.

This clone was detected only once. This chain uses TRBV28 with TRBJ2-4; 11 bases align to TRBD1. The CDR3 has 12 amino acids. The junction had 2 bases not matched to a gene; V was cut back by 9 bases and J by 7 bases. From germline, CDR1 is MDHEN and CDR2 SYDVKM. The CDR3 region is CASGDRGNIQYF. DNA of the CDR3: TGTGCCAGTGGGGACAGGGGGAACATTCAGTACTTC.

This clone has just a few counts. The rearrangement uses TRBV10-3 and TRBJ1-3; 11 positions agree with TRBD1. J was trimmed by 6 bases and V by 6 bases; bases with no gene match: 7. Germline loops: CDR1 ENHRY, CDR2 SYGVKD. This CDR3 comprises 15 residues. The chain's CDR3 is CAISSGTGGQNTIYF. The CDR3 region has the DNA TGTGCCATCAGCTCCGGGACAGGGGGACAAAACACCATATATTTT.

This chain joins TRBV7-2 and TRBJ1-1; tentatively, D is TRBD1 (5 bases). V gave up 5 bases and J gave up 1 base, with 11 bases separating them. CDR3 size: 14 residues. Germline-derived CDR1 and CDR2 are SGHTA and FQGNSA. CDR3 residues: CASSPRGGNTEAFF. DNA for the CDR3: TGTGCCAGCAGCCCTCGCGGGGGGAACACTGAAGCTTTCTTT.